This T cell receptor (beta chain) stems from a study of shared clonotypes between healthy human individuals. For the study at large: Each donor's CD4 naive and CD4 memory cells filled three plates apiece, CD8 naive two, and CD8 memory one.

Deep level was the assay's run setting. In replicate PCRs of sorted subsets, approximately 210 ng DNA, tens of thousands of T cell genomes, was used. Here immunoSEQ multiplex PCR was the method, and the copy in TCRdb shows in-frame clones only, minus some. The sample shows around 1 million clones, about 80% of them seen only once. The sample comprised memory CD4+ T cells sorted from blood. Subset noted: CD45RA-negative fraction. The source of this sequence is a young man in good health.

CDR3 protein: CASSLALWDRSHYGYTF. The CDR3 DNA is TGTGCCAGCAGCTTAGCATTATGGGACAGGTCACACTATGGCTACACCTTC. This rearrangement joins TRBV7-8 to TRBJ1-2; TRBD1 matches at 8 bases. Unmatched junction bases numbered 9, after V lost 0 bases and J lost 3 bases. The length of the CDR3 is 17 residues. Germline V CDR1 and CDR2: SGHVS, FQNEAQ.